This T cell receptor beta chain was identified during a study of sequential checkpoint blockade in melanoma. Looking at the study overall: Randomization was 1:1 between first-line nivolumab→ipilimumab and ipilimumab→nivolumab.

Profiled with immunoSEQ multiplex PCR; TCRdb holds only in-frame clones, not every one. The profile covers approximately 18,000 clones, with approximately 77% appearing a single time and about 20% taken by the ten largest. This CDR3 region has 15 residues. V shed 5 bases, J shed 7 bases, and the junction held 6 bases outside the gene matches. Germline V CDR1 and CDR2: SGHTA, FQGTGA. Treatment: randomized to nivolumab then ipilimumab (arm A) or the reverse (arm B). The TCR sequence derives from a human donor with melanoma. The chain carries TRBV7-3 and TRBJ2-1, with 12 bases aligning to TRBD2. Sequenced here: CD8+ T cells sorted from blood (inferred from file names), sampled from a patient given nivolumab and ipilimumab in sequence. In DNA form, the CDR3 reads TGTGCCAGCAGCCCTCTAGCGGGAGGGAGGAATGAGCAGTTCTTC. It specifies CASSPLAGGRNEQFF. The variable domain in full, with the rest retrieved from reference TRBV7-3 and TRBJ2-1, is GAGVSQTPSNKVTEKGKYVELRCDPISGHTALYWYRQSLGQGPEFLIYFQGTGAADDSGLPNDRFFAVRPEGSVSTLKIQRTERGDSAVYLCASSPLAGGRNEQFFGPGTRLTVL.